Below, 25 T cell receptor beta chains from the same sample are listed, as sequenced in a study of blood T cells in healthy people across ages. Using a J-beta primer mix together with a sample-barcoded 5' primer, a second PCR was run for about 7 to 12 cycles. TCRdb re-called the 5' RACE reads with MiXCR, one entry per CDR3 protein. The table lists 1.5 million to 2 million distinct CDR3 sequences, approximately 28% of them singletons. The specimen sequenced was blood. These receptors were obtained from a woman aged 25 to 45 in good health.

This clonotype has just a few counts. CDR3 coding DNA: TGTGCCAGCAGCTTAGATTCCGAGGCAGGGAGGACTGAAGCTTTCTTT. This gives the protein CASSLDSEAGRTEAFF. This chain links TRBV11-2 with TRBJ1-1, with TRBD1 as a possible D gene (5 bases). V was cut by 0 bases and J by 5 bases, with 16 bases left in between. The CDR3 consists of 16 residues. Germline V gives CDR1 SGHAT, CDR2 FQNNGV.

This clonotype was seen once. The chain is built from TRBV18 and TRBJ2-5; unclear D gene. Germline V gene sequence: CDR1 KGHSH, CDR2 LQKENI. V was pared by 2 bases and J by 5 bases, with 12 bases between. The CDR3 extends over 14 amino acids. The CDR3 reads CASSPILGHETQYF. DNA for the CDR3: TGTGCCAGCTCACCAATATTAGGGCACGAGACCCAGTACTTC.

In its sample, this clonotype was seen many times. The chain joins TRBV7-9 to TRBJ2-6; tentatively, D is TRBD1 or TRBD2 (5 bases each). The germline V gene encodes CDR1 SEHNR and CDR2 FQNEAQ (reference sequence). Trimming pared 5 bases from V and 1 base from J, leaving 9 bases between. The length of the CDR3 is 15 residues. The DNA of the CDR3 is TGTGCCAGCAGCCCAGGGAGTTCTGGGGCCAACGTCCTGACTTTC. Translation: CASSPGSSGANVLTF.

The chain couples TRBV12-3 or TRBV12-4 to TRBJ1-2; D perhaps matches TRBD1 (6 bases). The CDR3 runs to 14 residues. V shed 4 bases and J shed 7 bases, with 16 bases lying between them. The DNA for the CDR3 is TGTGCCAGCAGTTGTGGGGCTGTGGGGGCTGGCTACACCTTC. Encoded protein: CASSCGAVGAGYTF.

Many counts were recorded for this clonotype. The chain employs TRBV7-8 and TRBJ2-7; D might be TRBD2 (6 bases). The CDR3 consists of 13 residues. Trimming cost V 0 bases and J 7 bases, with 10 bases left between them. Germline lookup yields CDR1 SGHVS and CDR2 FQNEAQ. CDR3 sequence reads: CASSLATGGEQYF. The DNA of the CDR3 is TGTGCCAGCAGCTTAGCTACCGGGGGAGAGCAGTACTTC.

The chain links TRBV12-3 or TRBV12-4 to TRBJ2-5; 8 bases map to TRBD1. CDR3 size: 15 residues. After removal of 2 bases from V and 5 bases from J, the junction contained 7 bases not matched to a gene. The CDR3 region is CASSLPGQGWETQYF. CDR3 sequence (DNA): TGTGCCAGCAGTTTACCAGGACAGGGCTGGGAGACCCAGTACTTC.

As regards this clonotype: A much larger clone is a single base away; this may be a read error. V gene TRBV6-1 combines with J gene TRBJ2-7; D assignment may be TRBD1 or TRBD2 (5 bases each). CDR3 size: 13 residues. From germline, CDR1 is MNHNS and CDR2 SASEGT. Trimming removed 5 bases from V and 3 bases from J, with 11 bases in between. CDR3 sequence (DNA): TGTGCCAGCAGTCGGGGACGGTGCTACGAGCAGTACTTC. Its protein is CASSRGRCYEQYF.

J is TRBJ1-2 and V is TRBV7-9; tentatively, D is TRBD1 (5 bases). This CDR3 region has 15 residues. Germline CDR1 reads SEHNR; CDR2 reads FQNEAQ (reference sequence). Trimming took 5 bases from V and 3 from J, leaving 16 bases between them. The CDR3 DNA is TGTGCCAGCAGCGCCAGACTGGGGGACGACTATGGCTACACCTTC. It translates to CASSARLGDDYGYTF.

This clonotype was counted between two and nine times. This chain links TRBV7-9 with TRBJ2-5, with 9 bases identical to TRBD1. The trim removed 3 bases at V and 4 bases at J, leaving 3 bases unmatched. Germline V CDR1 and CDR2: SEHNR, FQNEAQ (reference sequence). The CDR3 contains 14 residues. The CDR3 here is CASSFRDRVETQYF. The DNA for the CDR3 is TGTGCCAGCAGCTTTCGGGACAGGGTAGAGACCCAGTACTTC.

The chain recombines TRBV5-1 with TRBJ2-1; 7 bases agree with TRBD1. Germline loops: CDR1 SGHRS, CDR2 YFSETQ. J gave up 7 bases and V 4 bases, and 11 bases lay outside the gene matches. This CDR3 comprises 15 residues. The CDR3 protein is CASSQGDISGNEQFF. The CDR3 bases are TGCGCCAGCAGCCAGGGGGATATTTCAGGGAATGAGCAGTTCTTC.

The rearrangement links TRBV11-2 to TRBJ2-3, with TRBD1 identical over 7 bases. The trim removed 5 bases at V and 0 bases at J, leaving 5 bases unmatched. The CDR3 consists of 15 residues. Per germline, CDR1 SGHAT and CDR2 FQNNGV. In DNA form, the CDR3 reads TGTGCCAGCAGCATACACAGGGGCAGCACAGATACGCAGTATTTT. It yields the protein CASSIHRGSTDTQYF.

The chain uses TRBV5-1 and TRBJ2-7, with D possibly TRBD1 on 6 matching bases. With 0 bases removed from V and 6 bases from J, the gap between germline ends came to 16 bases. This CDR3 is built from 15 residues. Germline CDR1 SGHRS, CDR2 YFSETQ. The CDR3 loop is CASSLVPGETCEQYF. The CDR3 DNA follows: TGCGCCAGCAGCTTGGTTCCAGGGGAAACCTGCGAGCAGTACTTC.

This rearrangement joins TRBV20-1 to TRBJ2-6; 9 bases align to TRBD2. Per germline, CDR1 DFQATT and CDR2 SNEGSKA (reference sequence). Trimming took 6 bases from V and 2 from J; bases not matched to a gene: 5. The CDR3 consists of 15 residues. In nucleotides, the CDR3 is TGCAGTGCAAAGCGGGGGGCGCCTGGGGCCAACGTCCTGACTTTC. Protein: CSAKRGAPGANVLTF.

This clonotype occurred a few times. The chain employs TRBV6-1 and TRBJ2-3; D may match TRBD1 or TRBD2 (5 bases each). The CDR3 has 15 amino acids. Trimming took 5 bases from V and 6 from J, leaving 18 bases between them. Germline V gene data show CDR1 as MNHNS and CDR2 as SASEGT. In nucleotides, the CDR3 is TGTGCCAGCAGTCGATACCCGGGACCCGGTGATACGCAGTATTTT. Translation: CASSRYPGPGDTQYF.

This clonotype came up a few times. The J gene is TRBJ2-3, the V gene TRBV6-5; the D gene is possibly TRBD2 (6 bases). Germline loops: CDR1 MNHEY, CDR2 SVGAGI. This CDR3 has 14 residues. V dropped 6 bases and J dropped 6 bases, with 16 bases sitting between them. The CDR3 DNA reads as TGTGCCAGCAGGCGGGACCCTCAGGGTGATACGCAGTATTTT. This translates into CASRRDPQGDTQYF.

This clonotype has only a few counts. The V and J genes are TRBV9 and TRBJ2-3; TRBD1 is a possible D gene (7 bases). Germline CDR1 is SGDLS and CDR2 is YYNGEE. The V and J ends lost 0 bases and 3 bases respectively, with 17 bases between them. The CDR3 contains 17 residues. The CDR3 DNA follows: TGTGCCAGCAGCGTAGGGGCCAGGGGGGCCACGACAGATACGCAGTATTTT. It translates to CASSVGARGATTDTQYF.

This clonotype was seen once. Being one base from a much bigger clone, this may be a read error. The chain has TRBV7-9 and TRBJ2-7, with TRBD1 as a possible D gene (6 bases). Deletions cut 5 bases from V and 7 bases from J, with 21 bases between. The CDR3 spans 15 residues. Germline loops: CDR1 SEHNR, CDR2 FQNEAQ (reference sequence). CDR3 DNA: TGTGCCAGCAGCCCCCCGGACAGATTTTCCAATGAGCAGTACTTC. Translation: CASSPPDRFSNEQYF.

About this clonotype itself: A read error may be the cause here, since a much bigger clone is one base away. V and J are TRBV20-1 and TRBJ2-4, with unresolved D. The DNA end lines up better with TRBJ2-7; the J call may be wrong. The CDR3 runs to 13 residues. Germline V CDR1 and CDR2: DFQATT, SNEGSKA (reference sequence). The CDR3 spells CSAKSDGPHEQYF. CDR3 sequence (DNA): TGCAGTGCTAAGTCTGACGGACCCCACGAGCAGTACTTC.

This clonotype was detected once. A much larger clone differs from this one at a single base, so this may be a read error. This sequence joins TRBV9 and TRBJ2-4, with D unresolved. Germline CDR1 reads SGDLS; CDR2 reads YYNGEE. The CDR3 spans 14 residues. V lost 0 bases, J lost 13 bases, and 17 bases lay in between. CDR3 nucleotides: TGTGCCAGCAGCGTAGTTGAAAGCGCCAATGAGCAGTACTTC. It translates to CASSVVESANEQYF. Looking up the rest from reference TRBV9 and TRBJ2-4 gives the full variable domain: DSGVTQTPKHLITATGQRVTLRCSPRSGDLSVYWYQQSLDQGLQFLIQYYNGEERAKGNILERFSAQQFPDLHSELNLSSLELGDSALYFCASSVVESANEQYFGAGTRLSVL.

This clonotype came up a few times. V usage is TRBV2 and J usage is TRBJ2-3, with TRBD1 as a possible D gene (5 bases). The germline CDR1 and CDR2 sequences are SNHLY and FYNNEI. The CDR3 length is 12 residues. V was cut by 10 bases and J by 6 bases, with 14 bases left in between. In nucleotides, the CDR3 is TGTGCCAACATCTATTCAGGGGATACGCAGTATTTT. Encoded protein: CANIYSGDTQYF.

The chain employs TRBV20-1 and TRBJ2-3, with D possibly being TRBD1 (6 bases). Germline V lookup: CDR1 DFQATT, CDR2 SNEGSKA (reference sequence). V was shortened by 4 bases and J by 0 bases, with 14 bases between the two germline ends. This CDR3 comprises 15 residues. The CDR3 spells CSAKGWTVSTDTQYF. The DNA for the CDR3 is TGCAGTGCTAAAGGTTGGACAGTCAGCACAGATACGCAGTATTTT.

The chain carries TRBV5-1 and TRBJ1-1, with 10 bases matching TRBD1. CDR1 is SGHRS, CDR2 YFSETQ, per germline. V gave up 2 bases and J gave up 0 bases; unmatched junction bases: 7. The CDR3 totals 17 residues. CDR3 nucleotide sequence: TGCGCCAGCAGCTTCTTGGACAGGGGGTATATGAACACTGAAGCTTTCTTT. This encodes CASSFLDRGYMNTEAFF.

The CDR3 loop is CATSDVWMWRSYQPQHF. CDR3 nucleotides: TGTGCCACCAGTGATGTCTGGATGTGGCGCTCCTATCAGCCCCAGCATTTT. The V gene is TRBV24-1, the J gene TRBJ1-5; no clear D gene. CDR1 is KGHDR, CDR2 SFDVKD, per germline. V gave up 3 bases and J gave up 5 bases, with 19 bases separating them. This CDR3 comprises 17 residues.

This rearrangement joins TRBV2 to TRBJ2-1; 13 bases agree with TRBD2. The CDR3 has 19 amino acids. Germline CDR1 reads SNHLY; CDR2 reads FYNNEI. V lost 5 bases to trimming and J lost 5 bases; unmatched junction nucleotides: 15. For the CDR3, the DNA is TGTGCCAGCAGTTCGAAGACAGGGGAGGGGACTAGCGGGAACAATGAGCAGTTCTTC. Amino acid sequence: CASSSKTGEGTSGNNEQFF.

This clonotype appeared a single time. V and J are TRBV12-3 or TRBV12-4 and TRBJ1-6; a weak D match, TRBD1 (5 bases). The V and J ends lost 5 bases and 5 bases respectively, with 7 bases between them. The CDR3 loop spans 13 amino acids. CDR3 loop: CASSIRDNSPLHF. The CDR3 nucleotides are TGTGCCAGCAGTATCAGGGATAATTCACCCCTCCACTTT.